This is a list of T cell receptor beta chains from one sample in a study of beta chain features in type 1 diabetes. The method was immunoSEQ multiplex PCR; TCRdb's version includes in-frame clones alone and lacks a portion of them. The sample yields over 100,000 clones, roughly 15% seen once. Material for sequencing was central memory CD4+ T cells from blood. The receptors stem from a man aged 30-40 years with type 1 diabetes. The CDR3 runs from the conserved cysteine through the conserved F or W. A D gene is named only where the DNA matches it firmly. Not all rows give a size; the values are once, few, many and, for expanded clones, a class.

clone size	CDR3 length	D gene	V gene	J gene	CDR3 DNA	CDR3 protein
few	11	NA	TRBV20-1	TRBJ1-2	TGCAGTGCAAACATAGAGGGTGGCTACACCTTC	CSANIEGGYTF
few	14	NA	TRBV7-2	TRBJ2-5	TGTGCCAGCAGCTTAGCCCCCAGGGTGGAGACCCAGTACTTC	CASSLAPRVETQYF
few	15	NA	TRBV18	TRBJ2-3	TGTGCCAGCTCACCACGCCCGACTAGCACAGATACGCAGTATTTT	CASSPRPTSTDTQYF
NA	12	TRBD1	TRBV2	TRBJ2-7	TGTGCCACCCGGGACAGAACCTACGAGCAGTACTTC	CATRDRTYEQYF
few	14	TRBD1	TRBV7-2	TRBJ1-2	TGTGCCAGCAGACCCACAGGGGGCCACTATGGCTACACCTTC	CASRPTGGHYGYTF
few	15	NA	TRBV2	TRBJ2-1	TGTGCCAGCCCCGCGGGACAGCAAACCTACAATGAGCAGTTCTTC	CASPAGQQTYNEQFF
NA	12	NA	TRBV7-2	TRBJ2-1	TGTGCCAGCAGCTTAGCGTTGGCGGAGCAGTTCTTC	CASSLALAEQFF
few	15	TRBD1	TRBV7-2	TRBJ2-7	TGTGCCAGCAGCTCAGGGACAGGGGGATCCCGCGAGCAGTACTTC	CASSSGTGGSREQYF
NA	16	NA	TRBV18	TRBJ2-4	TGTGCCAGCTCACCGCCCTGGGGACTGACCAAAAACATTCAGTACTTC	CASSPPWGLTKNIQYF
NA	12	TRBD1	TRBV5-6	TRBJ1-2	TGTGCCAGCAGCTTCCCGGGACAGGCGGGCACCTTC	CASSFPGQAGTF
few	15	NA	TRBV6-5	TRBJ1-1	TGTGCCAGCAGTTACTCGATACGTGGGGGCACTGAAGCTTTCTTT	CASSYSIRGGTEAFF
few	15	NA	TRBV4-2	TRBJ2-3	TGTGCCAGCAGCCAAGGAGGGCCGGCGGTGGATACGCAGTATTTT	CASSQGGPAVDTQYF
NA	11	NA	TRBV2	TRBJ2-7	TGTGCCAGCAGTGTAAGGGACGAGCAGTACTTC	CASSVRDEQYF
many	14	NA	TRBV7-2	TRBJ1-2	TGTGCCAGCAGCTCTACTTACGGGAACTATGGCTACACCTTC	CASSSTYGNYGYTF
NA	12	NA	TRBV5-4	TRBJ2-5	TGTGCCAGCAGACTCGACCAAGAGACCCAGTACTTC	CASRLDQETQYF
many	12	NA	TRBV2	TRBJ2-7	TGTGCCAGCAAGCAGGACTCCTACGAGCAGTACTTC	CASKQDSYEQYF
few	14	NA	TRBV4-2	TRBJ2-7	TGTGCCAGCAGCTTAGCCACAGGGATAGGCGAGCAGTACTTC	CASSLATGIGEQYF
NA	16	TRBD2	TRBV5-6	TRBJ2-3	TGTGCCAGCAGCTTTTGGGCGGGGGTATCCACAGATACGCAGTATTTT	CASSFWAGVSTDTQYF
NA	15	TRBD1	TRBV10-1	TRBJ1-2	TGCGCCAGCAGTGATGGACAGGGCAGTTTGGACGGCTACACCTTC	CASSDGQGSLDGYTF
NA	18	TRBD2	TRBV4-2	TRBJ2-2	TGTGCCAGCAGCCACGGACTAGCGGGGGCCTTCGACACCGGGGAGCTGTTTTTT	CASSHGLAGAFDTGELFF
few	14	NA	TRBV14	TRBJ2-4	TGTGCCAGCAGCCAAGCAGGGATTGGAAACATTCAGTACTTC	CASSQAGIGNIQYF
NA	15	NA	TRBV28	TRBJ2-5	TGTGCCAGCGGGGCCGCCCAGGGCTCACGAGAGACCCAGTACTTC	CASGAAQGSRETQYF
few	11	NA	TRBV15	TRBJ2-7	TGTGCCACCAGCAAATATGACGAGCAGTACTTC	CATSKYDEQYF
few	13	NA	TRBV16	TRBJ1-6	TGTGCCAGCAGCCCGGGAGGTAATTCACCCCTCCACTTT	CASSPGGNSPLHF
NA	14	TRBD2	TRBV7-2	TRBJ2-5	TGTGCCAGCAGCCCAATGGAGCGGGGGGGCCGGTGGGACTTC	CASSPMERGGRWDF
NA	17	TRBD2	TRBV19	TRBJ2-2	TGTGCCAGTACCCTGGCCCTGGGACTAGCTAGATCCGGGGAGCTGTTTTTT	CASTLALGLARSGELFF
NA	15	NA	TRBV7-3	TRBJ2-2	TGTGCCAGCAGTCCGGGACAAACGAACACCGGGGAGCTGTTTTTT	CASSPGQTNTGELFF
medium-sized	13	NA	TRBV7-2	TRBJ1-3	TGTGCCAGCAGCTTTAAAGCTGGAAACACCATATATTTT	CASSFKAGNTIYF
few	16	NA	TRBV4-3	TRBJ1-5	TGCGCCAGCAGCCAAGAGGCCGGGACATTGAATCAGCCCCAGCATTTT	CASSQEAGTLNQPQHF
NA	15	NA	TRBV13	TRBJ1-1	TGTGCCAGCAGAACCGCGGGACGGGAGAACACTGAAGCTTTCTTT	CASRTAGRENTEAFF
NA	15	NA	TRBV7-9	TRBJ2-6	TGTGCCAGCAGCCTCACAGGTGCTGGGGCCAACGTCCTGACTTTC	CASSLTGAGANVLTF
few	15	NA	TRBV9	TRBJ1-2	TGTGCCAGCAGCCCCCAACAGGCCCATCTCTATGGCTACACCTTC	CASSPQQAHLYGYTF
few	14	NA	TRBV7-2	TRBJ2-3	TGTGCCAGCAGACCATATGGGCAGGAAGATACGCAGTATTTT	CASRPYGQEDTQYF
NA	14	NA	TRBV7-3	TRBJ2-3	TGTGCCAGCAGCCACCAGGACCGTACAGATACGCAGTATTTT	CASSHQDRTDTQYF
NA	15	TRBD2	TRBV19	TRBJ2-1	TGTGCCAGTAGTAAGGGGACTAGCGGGGCCAATGAGCAGTTCTTC	CASSKGTSGANEQFF